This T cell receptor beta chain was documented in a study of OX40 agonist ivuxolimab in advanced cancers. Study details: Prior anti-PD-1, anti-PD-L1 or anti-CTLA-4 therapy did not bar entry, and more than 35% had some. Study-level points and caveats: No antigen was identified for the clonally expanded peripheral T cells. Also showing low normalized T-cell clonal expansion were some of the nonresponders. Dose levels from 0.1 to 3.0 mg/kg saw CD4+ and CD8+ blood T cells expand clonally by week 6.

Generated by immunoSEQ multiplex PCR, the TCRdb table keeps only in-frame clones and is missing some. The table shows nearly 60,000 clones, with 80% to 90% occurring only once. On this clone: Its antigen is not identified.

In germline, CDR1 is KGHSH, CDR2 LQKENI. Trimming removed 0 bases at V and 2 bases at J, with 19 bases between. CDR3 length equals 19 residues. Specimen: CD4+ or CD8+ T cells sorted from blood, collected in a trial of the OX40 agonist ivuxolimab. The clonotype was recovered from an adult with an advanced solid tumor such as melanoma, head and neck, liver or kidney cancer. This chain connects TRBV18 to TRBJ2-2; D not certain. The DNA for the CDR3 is TGTGCCAGCTCACCACCGAATGTCTCCCCGTCTTTTAACACCGGGGAGCTGTTTTTT. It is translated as CASSPPNVSPSFNTGELFF. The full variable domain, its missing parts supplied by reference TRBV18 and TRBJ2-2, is NAGVMQNPRHLVRRRGQEARLRCSPMKGHSHVYWYRQLPEEGLKFMVYLQKENIIDESGMPKERFSAEFPKEGPSILRIQQVVRGDSAAYFCASSPPNVSPSFNTGELFFGEGSRLTVL.